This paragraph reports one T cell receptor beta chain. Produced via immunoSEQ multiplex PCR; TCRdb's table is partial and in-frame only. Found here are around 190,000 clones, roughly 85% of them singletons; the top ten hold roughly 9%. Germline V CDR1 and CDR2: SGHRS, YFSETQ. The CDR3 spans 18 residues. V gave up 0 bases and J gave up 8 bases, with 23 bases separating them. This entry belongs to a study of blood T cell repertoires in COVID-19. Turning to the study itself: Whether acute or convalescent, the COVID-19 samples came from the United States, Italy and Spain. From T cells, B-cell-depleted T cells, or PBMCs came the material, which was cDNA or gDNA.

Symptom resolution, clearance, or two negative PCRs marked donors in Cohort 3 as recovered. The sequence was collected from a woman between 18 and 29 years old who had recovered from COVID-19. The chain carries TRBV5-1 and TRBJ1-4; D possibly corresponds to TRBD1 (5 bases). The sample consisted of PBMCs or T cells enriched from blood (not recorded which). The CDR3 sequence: CASSLGVDSRSYREKLFF. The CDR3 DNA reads TGCGCCAGCAGCTTGGGAGTAGACAGCCGTTCCTATCGGGAAAAACTGTTTTTT.